Reported below is one TCR beta chain. The entry originates in a study of blood T cell repertoires in COVID-19. There are 18 residues in the CDR3. V lost 5 bases, J lost 0 bases, and 20 bases lay in between. Looked up from germline, CDR1 is MDHEN and CDR2 is SYDVKM. Method: immunoSEQ multiplex PCR; TCRdb's copy keeps in-frame clones and lacks some. The table has about 86,000 clones, more than 75% seen once. The chain joins TRBV28 to TRBJ2-4; TRBD1 is a possible D gene (5 bases). The TCR sequence derives from a human donor in a cohort sampled during active COVID-19. Sequenced sample: peripheral blood. The CDR3 coding sequence is TGTGCCAGCAGTGGGGCCGTGAAAGCTAAACTAGCCAAAAACATTCAGTACTTC. It encodes CASSGAVKAKLAKNIQYF.